A selection of T cell receptor beta chains follows, all from one sample in a study of CD8+ T cells in alopecia areata. This table comes from immunoSEQ multiplex PCR, and its TCRdb copy is limited to in-frame clones, with some not included. The sample holds hundreds of thousands of clones, around two fifths seen once. This material consisted of CD4+ T cells sorted from blood, taken at approximately week 30, from a patient treated with tofacitinib. These receptors all come from a human donor with alopecia areata. Both conserved end residues are part of each CDR3. The D gene is left open where the match is weak. Clone size is stated in some rows and not others, as once, few, many or a class when expanded.

abundance	j_gene	v_gene	d_gene	CDR3aa	CDR3nt
few	TRBJ2-1	TRBV15	TRBD1	CATSRVTGEGAYNEQFF	TGTGCCACCAGCAGAGTGACAGGGGAAGGGGCCTACAATGAGCAGTTCTTC
few	TRBJ2-7	TRBV6-5	TRBD2	CASRNRVGGFEQYF	TGTGCCAGCAGGAACCGGGTCGGGGGGTTCGAGCAGTACTTC
NA	TRBJ2-5	TRBV7-9	TRBD1	CASRVETGLETQYF	TGTGCCAGCAGGGTAGAGACAGGGTTAGAGACCCAGTACTTC
few	TRBJ2-3	TRBV15	TRBD2	CATSRDRAGGKYTQYF	TGTGCCACCAGCAGAGATCGTGCGGGGGGGAAGTATACGCAGTATTTT
once	TRBJ2-5	TRBV7-6	TRBD2	CASSLGSTSGRGETQYF	TGTGCCAGCAGCTTAGGGAGTACTAGCGGGAGAGGGGAGACCCAGTACTTC
NA	TRBJ2-3	TRBV10-3	TRBD1	CALNSGTGGGDTQYF	TGTGCCCTAAACTCCGGGACAGGGGGCGGAGATACGCAGTATTTT
NA	TRBJ1-5	TRBV5-1	NA	CASSVDGNQPQHF	TGCGCCAGCAGCGTGGACGGGAATCAGCCCCAGCATTTT
once	TRBJ1-1	TRBV15	NA	CATSRDRYSGRLAFF	TGTGCCACCAGCAGAGATCGGTACTCGGGACGACTGGCTTTCTTT
few	TRBJ2-1	TRBV2	NA	CASMRGNVLNEQFF	TGTGCCAGCATGCGGGGAAACGTATTGAATGAGCAGTTCTTC
NA	TRBJ1-1	TRBV2	NA	CASGSQEGTEAFF	TGTGCCAGCGGAAGTCAGGAGGGCACTGAAGCTTTCTTT
few	TRBJ1-2	TRBV7-2	TRBD1	CASSLGGGANYGYTF	TGTGCCAGCAGCTTAGGAGGGGGCGCGAACTATGGCTACACCTTC
NA	TRBJ2-2	TRBV29-1	NA	CSVSRNTGELFF	TGCAGCGTGTCGCGGAACACCGGGGAGCTGTTTTTT
NA	TRBJ2-5	TRBV18	NA	CASSRQGSQETQYF	TGTGCCAGCTCCCGCCAGGGTTCTCAAGAGACCCAGTACTTC
NA	TRBJ1-1	TRBV5-1	NA	CASSLEDPRSAFF	TGCGCCAGCAGCTTGGAGGATCCTCGCTCAGCTTTCTTT
NA	TRBJ2-1	TRBV11-2	NA	CASSATSFDEQFF	TGTGCCAGCAGCGCTACTAGTTTCGATGAGCAGTTCTTC
NA	TRBJ1-1	TRBV9	NA	CASSVSGNTEAFF	TGTGCCAGCAGCGTAAGCGGGAACACTGAAGCTTTCTTT
NA	TRBJ2-2	TRBV7-9	NA	CASSLNAVTGELFF	TGTGCCAGCAGCTTAAATGCGGTCACCGGGGAGCTGTTTTTT
NA	TRBJ1-5	TRBV2	NA	CASNRARDNQPQHF	TGTGCCAGCAACAGGGCGCGTGACAATCAGCCCCAGCATTTT
few	TRBJ1-5	TRBV6-5	NA	CASSLVSGQPQHF	TGTGCCAGCAGTTTGGTCTCCGGTCAGCCCCAGCATTTT
NA	TRBJ2-1	TRBV27	TRBD2	CASSSTSGALGEQFF	TGTGCCAGCAGTTCGACTAGCGGGGCCTTGGGGGAGCAGTTCTTC
NA	TRBJ2-1	TRBV6-5	NA	CASSYSGRDGRDEQFF	TGTGCCAGCAGTTACTCAGGACGGGACGGCCGGGATGAGCAGTTCTTC
NA	TRBJ1-2	TRBV30	TRBD1	CAWSEKPGTGRLQGYTF	TGTGCCTGGAGTGAAAAGCCCGGGACAGGGAGGCTACAGGGCTACACCTTC
few	TRBJ1-5	TRBV28	NA	CASEGYNQPQHF	TGTGCCTCGGAGGGATACAATCAGCCCCAGCATTTT
NA	TRBJ1-1	TRBV10-3	NA	CASSSTSDRVF	TGTGCCAGCAGTTCCACCTCGGACCGGGTGTTT
NA	TRBJ2-7	TRBV6-6	NA	CASRPRRGASEQYF	TGTGCCAGCAGACCCAGGAGGGGTGCGTCCGAGCAGTACTTC
NA	TRBJ2-7	TRBV30	NA	CAWSVGRRRTEQYF	TGTGCCTGGAGTGTAGGGCGACGACGTACCGAGCAGTACTTC
many	TRBJ2-4	TRBV6-1	NA	CASSSALANIQYF	TGTGCCAGCAGTTCCGCCTTGGCCAACATTCAGTACTTC
NA	TRBJ1-2	TRBV7-9	TRBD1	CASSLGPDRGRFSYTF	TGTGCCAGCAGCTTAGGACCGGACAGGGGAAGGTTTAGCTACACCTTC